One and the same sample provided the 27 T cell receptor beta chains below, sequenced in a study of Tregs in tolerant kidney transplant recipients. Here immunoSEQ multiplex PCR was the method, and the copy in TCRdb shows in-frame clones only, minus some. The sample consists of about 94,000 clones, 93% of them appearing once. The starting material was CD4+ T cells from blood, obtained before the transplant. The receptors here all came from a human donor who received a combined kidney and bone marrow transplant.

The V call is TRBV19, the J call TRBJ2-1; 7 bases fit TRBD1. The V gene's germline CDR1 is LNHDA and CDR2 SQIVND (reference sequence). This CDR3 has 21 residues. V lost 0 bases to trimming and J lost 4 bases; unmatched junction nucleotides: 21. CDR3 amino acids: CASSIDQTSKTGVWGYNEQFF. CDR3 nucleotide sequence: TGTGCCAGTAGTATAGATCAGACGTCCAAAACAGGGGTTTGGGGTTACAATGAGCAGTTCTTC.

The chain recombines TRBV5-1 with TRBJ1-2; D uncertain. CDR1 is SGHRS and CDR2 is YFSETQ in the germline V gene. The CDR3 extends over 14 amino acids. Trimming removed 4 bases from V and 2 bases from J, with 12 bases in between. CDR3 loop: CASSPKAGNYGYTF. The CDR3, as DNA: TGCGCCAGCAGCCCCAAGGCGGGGAACTATGGCTACACCTTC. The full variable domain, in which reference TRBV5-1 and TRBJ1-2 provide the parts outside the CDR3, is KAGVTQTPRYLIKTRGQQVTLSCSPISGHRSVSWYQQTPGQGLQFLFEYFSETQRNKGNFPGRFSGRQFSNSRSEMNVSTLELGDSALYLCASSPKAGNYGYTFGSGTRLTVV.

J is TRBJ2-1 and V is TRBV13; D might be TRBD2 (5 bases). V shed 2 bases and J shed 15 bases, with 17 bases lying between them. Germline lookup yields CDR1 PRHDT and CDR2 FYEKMQ (reference sequence). This CDR3 is 13 amino acids long. The CDR3 spells CASSLRFGGLLFF. CDR3 coding DNA: TGTGCCAGCAGCTTAAGGTTTGGTGGACTCCTGTTCTTC.

The genes are TRBV7-2 and TRBJ1-2, with D possibly being TRBD1 (5 bases). The CDR3 extends over 13 amino acids. The V end was cut by 3 bases, the J end by 2 bases, with 7 bases between. Germline V CDR1 and CDR2: SGHTA, FQGNSA. Here the CDR3 reads CASSFDRNYGYTF. The CDR3 bases are TGTGCCAGCAGCTTTGACAGAAACTATGGCTACACCTTC.

The genes are TRBV19 and TRBJ2-3; 9 bases agree with TRBD2. CDR1 and CDR2 (germline): LNHDA, SQIVND (reference sequence). V shed 5 bases, J shed 2 bases, and the junction held 11 bases outside the gene matches. CDR3 length: 17 residues. CDR3 sequence: CASSRTSENLNTDTQYF. For the CDR3, the DNA is TGTGCCAGTAGTCGGACTAGCGAAAACCTTAACACAGATACGCAGTATTTT.

A word on this clone: Additional DNA sequences in this sample encode the identical CDR3. This rearrangement joins TRBV6-5 to TRBJ1-6; 7 positions agree with TRBD1. V lost 4 bases, J lost 4 bases, and 1 base stayed unmatched. CDR3 length: 14 amino acids. Germline V CDR1 and CDR2: MNHEY, SVGAGI. CDR3 amino acids: CASSSGQYNSPLHF. CDR3 nucleotides: TGTGCCAGCAGTTCGGGACAGTATAATTCACCCCTCCACTTT.

The rearrangement links TRBV7-2 to TRBJ1-1; D gene uncertain. V lost 4 bases, J lost 0 bases, and 6 bases lay in between. The V gene's germline CDR1 is SGHTA and CDR2 FQGNSA. This CDR3 comprises 13 residues. CDR3: CASSWAVNTEAFF. As DNA, the CDR3 is TGTGCCAGCAGCTGGGCCGTGAACACTGAAGCTTTCTTT.

The V call is TRBV7-2, the J call TRBJ1-5; 7 nucleotides line up with TRBD1. The J segment lost 3 bases and the V segment lost 3 bases, leaving 2 bases of the junction unmatched. CDR1 and CDR2 from the germline V gene are SGHTA and FQGNSA. The CDR3 spans 14 residues. The CDR3 DNA is TGTGCCAGCAGCTTTGGACAGGTCAATCAGCCCCAGCATTTT. Translated, it gives CASSFGQVNQPQHF.

On this clone: A junction boundary mismatches the germline segment, possibly from a read error. This chain uses TRBV7-2 with TRBJ2-1; D perhaps matches TRBD2 (5 bases). CDR3 length: 11 amino acids. Germline-derived CDR1 and CDR2 are SGHTA and FQGNSA. CDR3 loop: CASSDYYEQFF. The DNA of the CDR3 is TGTGCCAGCAGCGACTACTATGAGCAGTTCTTC.

The chain combines TRBV11-3 with TRBJ2-7; D is perhaps TRBD2 (6 bases). Trimming pared 5 bases from V and 5 bases from J, leaving 19 bases between. Germline CDR1 SGHNT, CDR2 YENEEA. CDR3 length equals 15 residues. The CDR3 DNA reads as TGTGCCAGCAGCCTCGGAGGGAAACGTACTAACGAGCAGTACTTC. Translated, it gives CASSLGGKRTNEQYF.

The V call is TRBV11-2, the J call TRBJ1-2; 7 bases map to TRBD1. The CDR3 totals 12 residues. Germline V gives CDR1 SGHAT, CDR2 FQNNGV. After removal of 3 bases from V and 7 bases from J, the junction contained 2 bases not matched to a gene. The CDR3 region is CASSLNRGGYTF. CDR3 bases: TGTGCCAGCAGCTTGAACAGGGGTGGCTACACCTTC.

The chain joins TRBV9 to TRBJ2-1; 7 bases match TRBD1. Germline CDR1 reads SGDLS; CDR2 reads YYNGEE. This CDR3 region has 14 residues. V trimming: 0 bases; J trimming: 10 bases; junction bases outside the gene matches: 7. The CDR3 is CASSVGGRGQEQFF. The CDR3 DNA reads TGTGCCAGCAGCGTAGGTGGCAGGGGACAGGAGCAGTTCTTC.

The chain couples TRBV25-1 to TRBJ1-6; TRBD1 is a possible D gene (6 bases). The CDR3 contains 13 residues. V dropped 4 bases and J dropped 6 bases, with 7 bases sitting between them. Germline assignment: CDR1 MGHDK and CDR2 SYGVNS. CDR3 residues: CASSARGNSPLHF. DNA of the CDR3: TGTGCCAGCAGTGCCAGGGGTAATTCACCCCTCCACTTT.

CDR3 residues: CASSPTSTGEGYGYTF. The CDR3 DNA is TGTGCCAGCTCACCTACCTCGACAGGTGAGGGCTATGGCTACACCTTC. The chain is built from TRBV18 and TRBJ1-2; possibly TRBD1 for D (6 bases). This CDR3 comprises 16 residues. CDR1 is KGHSH and CDR2 is LQKENI in the germline V gene. Trimming stripped 3 bases from V and 4 bases from J, with 18 bases between.

The chain uses TRBV5-6 and TRBJ2-5, with 8 bases aligning to TRBD2. CDR1 and CDR2 from the germline V gene are SGHDT and YYEEEE. The CDR3 totals 16 residues. V shed 4 bases and J 0 bases; nucleotides not matched to a gene: 8. The CDR3 DNA sequence: TGTGCCAGCAGCGGGCGGCGGGAGGCTAACCAAGAGACCCAGTACTTC. The encoded protein is CASSGRREANQETQYF.

This chain uses TRBV4-1 with TRBJ2-5, with TRBD2 matching over 8 bases. Germline loops: CDR1 MGHRA, CDR2 YSYEKL. V shed 2 bases, J shed 2 bases, and the junction held 13 bases outside the gene matches. The CDR3 is made up of 18 amino acids. The CDR3 loop reads CASSQRPGLAAGQETQYF. CDR3 coding DNA: TGCGCCAGCAGCCAAAGACCAGGACTAGCAGCGGGTCAAGAGACCCAGTACTTC.

CDR3 sequence: CASSEFIQGKGNTGELFF. CDR3 DNA: TGTGCCAGCAGTGAATTCATCCAGGGAAAGGGGAACACCGGGGAGCTGTTTTTT. The chain uses TRBV25-1 and TRBJ2-2, with D maybe TRBD1 (5 bases). Trimming pared 1 base from V and 1 base from J, leaving 16 bases between. The CDR3 has 18 amino acids. Germline values: CDR1 MGHDK, CDR2 SYGVNS.

V gene TRBV7-2 combines with J gene TRBJ2-7, with 10 bases matching TRBD2. The CDR3 is 16 amino acids. Germline values: CDR1 SGHTA, CDR2 FQGNSA. Trimming removed 3 bases from V and 5 bases from J; junction bases left unmatched: 10. The CDR3 DNA reads TGTGCCAGCAGCTTTACTCCGGGACTAGCGAGAAACGAGCAGTACTTC. This codes for CASSFTPGLARNEQYF.

This chain connects TRBV15 to TRBJ1-5; D unclear. Deletions cut 0 bases from V and 11 bases from J, with 14 bases between. Looked up from germline, CDR1 is LNHNV and CDR2 is YYDKDF (reference sequence). This CDR3 spans 14 amino acids. CDR3 sequence reads: CATSRESSSRAQHF. In DNA form, the CDR3 reads TGTGCCACCAGCAGAGAGTCGTCGAGTCGGGCCCAGCATTTT.

J is TRBJ2-2 and V is TRBV4-3; the D is unclear. The CDR3 loop spans 14 amino acids. CDR1 and CDR2 from the germline V gene are LGHNA and YSLEER. Trimming removed 4 bases from V and 2 bases from J, with 8 bases in between. CDR3: CASSPTVNTGELFF. The CDR3 nucleotides are TGCGCCAGCAGCCCCACAGTAAACACCGGGGAGCTGTTTTTT.

This rearrangement joins TRBV6-4 to TRBJ2-5; D may be TRBD1 (6 bases). Near its end, the DNA agrees better with TRBJ2-7, so the J call may be wrong. Germline assignment: CDR1 MRHNA and CDR2 SNTAGT. CDR3 length: 14 residues. The CDR3 nucleotides are TGTGCCAGCATCGACGGGGTCAGGGGCTACGAGCAGTACTTC. As protein: CASIDGVRGYEQYF.

This clone was seen more than once but under ten times. This chain uses TRBV27 with TRBJ2-7; tentative D call: TRBD1 (6 bases). The V end was cut by 2 bases, the J end by 0 bases, with 20 bases between. CDR1 and CDR2 from the germline V gene are MNHEY and SMNVEV (reference sequence). The CDR3 runs 18 residues. CDR3: CASSLRGMGGRPSYEQYF. CDR3 coding DNA: TGTGCCAGCAGTTTAAGGGGGATGGGCGGGCGCCCCTCCTACGAGCAGTACTTC.

In DNA, the CDR3 is TGCGCCAGCAGCTTCATGGGCGGGGGGGCGGATACGCAGTATTTT. Its translation is CASSFMGGGADTQYF. This chain joins TRBV5-1 and TRBJ2-3, with TRBD2 matching over 9 bases. CDR1 and CDR2 from the germline V gene are SGHRS and YFSETQ. The V gene end was trimmed by 2 bases and the J gene end by 6 bases; junction bases not matched to a gene: 7. The CDR3 runs to 15 residues.

This clone was found once. Its ends do not fully match the called genes, so a read error is possible. The rearrangement joins TRBV5-1 to TRBJ1-2; tentative D call: TRBD1 (5 bases). Per the germline V gene, CDR1 is SGHRS and CDR2 is YFSETQ. This CDR3 spans 14 amino acids. The CDR3 nucleotides are TGCGCCAGCAGTTTGGGGGGGGAAGGTTATGGCTACACCTTC. Amino acids: CASSLGGEGYGYTF.

The J gene is TRBJ2-3, the V gene TRBV29-1, with D possibly matching TRBD1 (5 bases). The CDR3 runs 13 residues. The V and J ends lost 4 bases and 4 bases respectively, with 12 bases between them. Germline-derived CDR1 and CDR2 are SQVTM and ANQGSEA. The CDR3 DNA is TGCAGCGTTGGCCCTATGACAGCAGATACGCAGTATTTT. Translation gives CSVGPMTADTQYF.

This sequence joins TRBV20-1 and TRBJ1-2, with 8 bases identical to TRBD1. The V gene's germline CDR1 is DFQATT and CDR2 SNEGSKA (reference sequence). Germline trimming cut 3 bases from V and 10 bases from J; bases unmatched to any gene: 4. The CDR3 length is 11 residues. The CDR3 DNA reads as TGCAGTGCTAGGGACAGGGTTGACTACACCTTC. This translates into CSARDRVDYTF.

J is TRBJ2-5 and V is TRBV6-1; 10 positions match TRBD2. This CDR3 region has 14 residues. Germline trimming cut 3 bases from V and 7 bases from J; bases unmatched to any gene: 5. Per the germline V gene, CDR1 is MNHNS and CDR2 is SASEGT. CDR3 residues: CASSDAVAGGTQYF. CDR3 sequence (DNA): TGTGCCAGCAGTGACGCGGTAGCGGGAGGGACCCAGTACTTC.